This passage covers 28 T cell receptor beta chains from one sample sequenced in a study. TCRdb ran MiXCR on the RT-PCR reads and lists one entry per CDR3 protein. The repertoire holds almost 700,000 distinct CDR3 sequences, with 14% as singletons. The sample comprised memory CD4+ T cells from blood. The receptors stem from a female donor in good health, serving as a healthy control.

This clonotype was found many times. The chain carries TRBV7-2 and TRBJ1-1; D is ambiguous. Germline CDR1 is SGHTA and CDR2 is FQGNSA. The CDR3 has 13 residues. V was trimmed by 5 bases and J by 7 bases, leaving 14 bases between them. The DNA of the CDR3 is TGTGCCAGCAGCCCTAAGTCTGAACTTGAAGCTTTCTTT. As protein: CASSPKSELEAFF.

The rearrangement links TRBV6-5 to TRBJ2-5; D not certain. Germline-derived CDR1 and CDR2 are MNHEY and SVGAGI. Trimming cost V 7 bases and J 6 bases, with 15 bases left between them. This CDR3 has 13 residues. The CDR3 sequence: CASTPVGSQTQYF. CDR3 nucleotides: TGTGCCAGCACGCCCGTTGGCTCTCAGACCCAGTACTTC.

This clonotype came up many times. The chain links TRBV20-1 to TRBJ2-7; 8 bases agree with TRBD2. The CDR3 runs 16 residues. Germline loops: CDR1 DFQATT, CDR2 SNEGSKA (reference sequence). V trimming: 0 bases; J trimming: 0 bases; junction bases outside the gene matches: 7. In DNA, the CDR3 is TGCAGTGCTAGAGACTTTGAACTAGCGGACTCCTACGAGCAGTACTTC. As protein: CSARDFELADSYEQYF.

This clonotype was picked up a small number of times. The chain recombines TRBV15 with TRBJ1-2; no firm D call. Germline assignment: CDR1 LNHNV and CDR2 YYDKDF (reference sequence). Between the trimmed V and J ends, which lost 0 bases and 8 bases, there was a span of 22 bases. This CDR3 is built from 17 residues. The CDR3 spells CATSRDRGERAPGGYTF. DNA of the CDR3: TGTGCCACCAGCAGAGATCGGGGTGAGAGGGCGCCGGGCGGCTACACCTTC.

This clonotype was detected a few times. V and J are TRBV9 and TRBJ2-1, with a possible D match to TRBD1 (5 bases). V was trimmed by 0 bases and J by 3 bases, leaving 13 bases between them. The CDR3 covers 16 residues. Per the germline V gene, CDR1 is SGDLS and CDR2 is YYNGEE. The CDR3, as DNA: TGTGCCAGCAGCGTAGAAGGGGTTGCTTACTACAATGAGCAGTTCTTC. It encodes CASSVEGVAYYNEQFF.

This sequence joins TRBV6-1 and TRBJ2-7; 10 nucleotides align to TRBD2. The CDR3 totals 15 residues. In germline, CDR1 is MNHNS, CDR2 SASEGT. J was trimmed by 3 bases and V by 7 bases; bases with no gene match: 9. The CDR3 coding sequence is TGTGCCAGCATCAGGGGGGCTAGCGGGAGCTACGAGCAGTACTTC. It translates to CASIRGASGSYEQYF.

This clonotype was counted only a few times. The rearrangement joins TRBV5-4 to TRBJ1-1, with no clear D. Germline lookup yields CDR1 SGHNT and CDR2 YYREEE (reference sequence). The CDR3 contains 17 residues. The germline V and J ends were trimmed by 0 bases and 2 bases, with 17 bases remaining between them. The CDR3 loop is CASSLGQLGQLNTEAFF. CDR3 nucleotide sequence: TGTGCCAGCAGCTTGGGTCAGTTAGGCCAGCTTAACACTGAAGCTTTCTTT. The whole variable domain, remainder taken from reference TRBV5-4 and TRBJ1-1, is ETGVTQSPTHLIKTRGQQVTLRCSSQSGHNTVSWYQQALGQGPQFIFQYYREEENGRGNFPPRFSGLQFPNYSSELNVNALELDDSALYLCASSLGQLGQLNTEAFFGQGTRLTVV.

In its sample, this clonotype was seen a few times. The chain has TRBV28 and TRBJ1-2; 9 bases agree with TRBD1. V was clipped by 5 bases and J by 2 bases; unmatched bases: 3. The CDR3 length is 14 residues. Germline lookup yields CDR1 MDHEN and CDR2 SYDVKM. This CDR3 reads CASSHGQGNYGYTF. The DNA for the CDR3 is TGTGCCAGCAGTCATGGACAGGGGAACTATGGCTACACCTTC.

This clonotype has a count of ten or more. CDR3 coding DNA: TGTGCCAGCACTCCTACTAGCGGGGGGTCTTCCTACGAGCAGTACTTC. Residues: CASTPTSGGSSYEQYF. The chain links TRBV6-6 to TRBJ2-7; 12 bases are a match to TRBD2. The CDR3 consists of 16 residues. V lost 7 bases and J lost 1; bases outside the gene matches: 8. From germline, CDR1 is MNHNY and CDR2 SVGAGI (reference sequence).

There are a few counts of this clonotype. V and J are TRBV5-6 and TRBJ1-2; 9 nucleotides match TRBD1. CDR3 length equals 14 residues. Germline V gives CDR1 SGHDT, CDR2 YYEEEE. V shed 6 bases and J 7 bases; nucleotides not matched to a gene: 10. CDR3 nucleotide sequence: TGTGCCAGCACTTTGCGGGACAGGGCTTCTGGCTACACCTTC. This encodes CASTLRDRASGYTF.

Many counts were recorded for this clonotype. The rearrangement joins TRBV5-5 to TRBJ2-1, with D tentatively TRBD2 (6 bases). The CDR3 has 15 amino acids. Germline lookup yields CDR1 SGHKS and CDR2 YYEKEE (reference sequence). The V end lost 4 bases, the J end lost 0 bases, and 11 bases lay between the germline ends. The CDR3 coding sequence is TGTGCCAGCAGCCCTAGCGTGAGCTCCTACAATGAGCAGTTCTTC. Protein product: CASSPSVSSYNEQFF.

This clonotype has ten or more counts. V and J are TRBV27 and TRBJ1-5; no reliable D call. The CDR3 extends over 14 amino acids. V gave up 0 bases and J gave up 1 base, with 4 bases separating them. CDR1 and CDR2 (germline): MNHEY, SMNVEV (reference sequence). CDR3 nucleotides: TGTGCCAGCAGTTTATCGTCGAGCAATCAGCCCCAGCATTTT. This encodes CASSLSSSNQPQHF.

This clonotype has ten or more counts. The chain combines TRBV5-1 with TRBJ2-1, with 9 bases identical to TRBD2. The germline gives CDR1 SGHRS, CDR2 YFSETQ. V was clipped by 4 bases and J by 8 bases; unmatched bases: 4. This CDR3 has 13 amino acids. The CDR3 sequence is CASSPIAGDEQFF. DNA for the CDR3: TGCGCCAGCAGCCCCATAGCGGGAGATGAGCAGTTCTTC.

The V and J genes are TRBV5-6 and TRBJ2-7; 8 positions match TRBD1. CDR3 length: 14 amino acids. V shed 3 bases, J shed 6 bases, and the junction held 8 bases outside the gene matches. The germline V gene encodes CDR1 SGHDT and CDR2 YYEEEE. CDR3 sequence (DNA): TGTGCCAGCAGCTCCCGGGACAGGCCATCCGAGCAGTACTTC. Translating it yields CASSSRDRPSEQYF.

The rearrangement uses TRBV6-2 or TRBV6-3 and TRBJ2-1, with TRBD2 identical over 10 bases. V dropped 6 bases and J dropped 4; count of bases not matched to a gene: 6. The germline CDR1 and CDR2 sequences are MNHEY and SVGEGT. This CDR3 is 15 amino acids long. CDR3 amino acids: CASRVLAGDYNEQFF. Here the CDR3 DNA reads TGTGCCAGCAGAGTTCTAGCGGGAGATTACAATGAGCAGTTCTTC.

This clonotype was seen many times. The CDR3 DNA sequence: TGCAGCGTCGCAACAGGGGAGCCCTACGAGCAGTACTTC. The encoded protein is CSVATGEPYEQYF. This sequence joins TRBV29-1 and TRBJ2-7, with 7 bases lining up with TRBD1. CDR1 is SQVTM and CDR2 is ANQGSEA in the germline V gene. The CDR3 has 13 residues. The V segment lost 6 bases and the J segment 2 bases; nucleotides outside the gene matches: 7.

This clonotype has just a few counts. V usage is TRBV20-1 and J usage is TRBJ2-3; 7 bases map to TRBD2. CDR3 length: 14 amino acids. Germline V gives CDR1 DFQATT, CDR2 SNEGSKA (reference sequence). Trimming removed 3 bases from V and 3 bases from J; junction bases left unmatched: 6. The CDR3 loop is CSARKGGGTDTQYF. CDR3 bases: TGCAGTGCTAGGAAAGGCGGGGGAACAGATACGCAGTATTTT.

This clonotype showed up just a few times. The gene calls are TRBV5-1 and TRBJ2-2; the match to TRBD2 covers 7 bases. Germline-derived CDR1 and CDR2 are SGHRS and YFSETQ. V lost 10 bases and J lost 4; bases outside the gene matches: 19. The CDR3 extends over 17 amino acids. In DNA form, the CDR3 reads TGCGCCTCCAACCAGGCCCCGGGAGCGGGGAGCACCGGGGAGCTGTTTTTT. Translating it yields CASNQAPGAGSTGELFF.

In its sample, this clonotype was seen a few times. The J gene is TRBJ2-7, the V gene TRBV27; D is unclear. The length of the CDR3 is 13 residues. The ends were cut back, 4 bases at V and 0 bases at J, with 7 bases in the middle. CDR1 is MNHEY, CDR2 SMNVEV, per germline (reference sequence). The chain's CDR3 is CASSYLDSYEQYF. As DNA, the CDR3 is TGTGCCAGCAGTTACCTAGACTCCTACGAGCAGTACTTC.

The chain links TRBV6-1 to TRBJ2-1; D could derive from TRBD1 or TRBD2 (5 bases each). V lost 6 bases to trimming and J lost 2 bases, with 14 bases between them. The germline gives CDR1 MNHNS, CDR2 SASEGT. CDR3 length: 15 amino acids. The CDR3 coding sequence is TGTGCCAGCAGCAGAGGGGATCCGACCTACAATGAGCAGTTCTTC. This gives the protein CASSRGDPTYNEQFF.

This clonotype was seen only a few times. The chain carries TRBV29-1 and TRBJ1-2; 8 nucleotides line up with TRBD1. The CDR3 sequence is 13 residues long. J gave up 5 bases and V 7 bases, and 9 bases lay outside the gene matches. The germline CDR1 and CDR2 sequences are SQVTM and ANQGSEA. The CDR3 loop is CSGQQGGEYGYTF. For the CDR3, the DNA is TGCAGCGGTCAACAGGGGGGGGAGTATGGCTACACCTTC. Filled out from reference TRBV29-1 and TRBJ1-2, the complete variable domain reads SAVISQKPSRDICQRGTSLTIQCQVDSQVTMMFWYRQQPGQSLTLIATANQGSEATYESGFVIDKFPISRPNLTFSTLTVSNMSPEDSSIYLCSGQQGGEYGYTFGSGTRLTVV.

This clonotype was seen more than once but under ten times. The rearrangement uses TRBV9 and TRBJ1-2, with TRBD1 matching over 7 bases. The CDR3 sequence is 15 residues long. The V gene end was trimmed by 6 bases and the J gene end by 1 base; junction bases not matched to a gene: 9. Looked up from germline, CDR1 is SGDLS and CDR2 is YYNGEE. CDR3 coding DNA: TGTGCCAGCACCAGGGGGGCAGGCTTTAACTATGGCTACACCTTC. Residues: CASTRGAGFNYGYTF.

This clonotype appeared many times. The rearrangement links TRBV29-1 to TRBJ2-5; 8 bases are a match to TRBD1. CDR3 length: 15 amino acids. Germline values: CDR1 SQVTM, CDR2 ANQGSEA. J gave up 5 bases and V 0 bases, and 8 bases lay outside the gene matches. The CDR3 region is CSVEEWQGARETQYF. In DNA, the CDR3 is TGCAGCGTTGAAGAATGGCAGGGGGCCCGTGAGACCCAGTACTTC. Combining the CDR3 with reference TRBV29-1 and TRBJ2-5 gives the whole variable domain SAVISQKPSRDICQRGTSLTIQCQVDSQVTMMFWYRQQPGQSLTLIATANQGSEATYESGFVIDKFPISRPNLTFSTLTVSNMSPEDSSIYLCSVEEWQGARETQYFGPGTRLLVL.

The chain combines TRBV19 with TRBJ2-3; 9 bases map to TRBD1. The CDR3 spans 15 residues. Trimming took 8 bases from V and 4 from J; bases not matched to a gene: 10. CDR1 and CDR2 (germline): LNHDA, SQIVND (reference sequence). The CDR3 region is CASRRRTGVSDTQYF. In DNA, the CDR3 is TGTGCCAGTCGTAGAAGGACAGGGGTATCAGATACGCAGTATTTT. The variable domain in full, with the rest retrieved from reference TRBV19 and TRBJ2-3, is DGGITQSPKYLFRKEGQNVTLSCEQNLNHDAMYWYRQDPGQGLRLIYYSQIVNDFQKGDIAEGYSVSREKKESFPLTVTSAQKNPTAFYLCASRRRTGVSDTQYFGPGTRLTVL.

This clonotype was counted ten times or more. V and J are TRBV27 and TRBJ2-5; 7 nucleotides line up with TRBD2. The CDR3 has 18 amino acids. Germline CDR1 MNHEY, CDR2 SMNVEV (reference sequence). V lost 1 base to trimming and J lost 5 bases; unmatched junction nucleotides: 16. The CDR3 DNA sequence: TGTGCCAGCAGTTTATTCGGGGGGATCACTGCGGTAGGGGAGACCCAGTACTTC. Protein sequence: CASSLFGGITAVGETQYF.

This clonotype has only a few counts. The CDR3 sequence is CASSLVRASNYGYTF. In nucleotides, the CDR3 is TGTGCCAGCAGCTTAGTCAGGGCTTCAAACTATGGCTACACCTTC. The gene calls are TRBV7-8 and TRBJ1-2; TRBD1 is a possible D gene (5 bases). With 1 base removed from V and 2 bases from J, the gap between germline ends came to 11 bases. Germline V CDR1 and CDR2: SGHVS, FQNEAQ. This CDR3 is built from 15 residues.

This clonotype was picked up a small number of times. The chain uses TRBV10-3 and TRBJ1-2, with unresolved D. Germline values: CDR1 ENHRY, CDR2 SYGVKD. The CDR3 spans 14 residues. V lost 4 bases and J 4 bases, leaving 13 bases between the germline ends. The CDR3 coding sequence is TGTGCCATCAGTGTGGTCCAAGAAGGCTATGGCTACACCTTC. It yields the protein CAISVVQEGYGYTF.

In its sample, this clonotype was seen a few times. The chain carries TRBV20-1 and TRBJ1-5; weak D call: TRBD1 (6 bases). Trimming pared 4 bases from V and 0 bases from J, leaving 19 bases between. Germline V gene sequence: CDR1 DFQATT, CDR2 SNEGSKA (reference sequence). This CDR3 has 17 residues. The CDR3 coding sequence is TGCAGTGCTAAGGACGGGGGCCAAACTTATAGCAATCAGCCCCAGCATTTT. Translation gives CSAKDGGQTYSNQPQHF.